Listed below are T cell receptor beta chains from one sample, sequenced in a study of regulatory T cells in long-lasting Graves disease. Using its own MiXCR run on the multiplex PCR reads, TCRdb lists one record per CDR3 protein. The table lists 520,000 or so distinct CDR3 sequences, about 12% of them singletons. This sample also belongs to another study, concerning T cells in Graves' hyperthyroidism and ophthalmopathy.

The sequencing used peripheral blood mononuclear cells (PBMCs), collected at new diagnosis, from a patient treated with antithyroid drugs. The receptors derive from a woman younger than 45 with Graves disease. The CDR3 runs from the conserved cysteine through the conserved F or W.

J gene | V gene | CDR3 protein
TRBJ1-2 | TRBV4-3 | CASSQGPGGNYGYTF
TRBJ2-3 | TRBV14 | CASSQAGGIDTQYF
TRBJ1-5 | TRBV2 | CASAMVYGNQPQHF
TRBJ1-2 | TRBV11-3 | CASSSRQGPNYGYTF
TRBJ1-1 | TRBV7-3 | CASSLYPLGPGTGGTEAFF
TRBJ2-1 | TRBV27 | CASSSGRGYEQFF
TRBJ2-7 | TRBV20-1 | CSAHRGGNEQYF
TRBJ1-2 | TRBV5-1 | CASSLAGTSAGYTF
TRBJ1-3 | TRBV27 | CASRQGYPGNTIYF
TRBJ2-1 | TRBV7-3 | CASSLTSGPVSYNEQFF
. | TRBV12-3/TRBV12-4 | CASSQGQEETQYF
TRBJ2-1 | TRBV20-1 | CTVPGYNEQFF
TRBJ2-3 | TRBV12-3/TRBV12-4 | CASSLAEGGTQYF
TRBJ1-2 | TRBV29-1 | CSVEGPGTRGYTF
TRBJ1-2 | TRBV3-1 | CASSQGQQPNYGYTF
TRBJ1-5 | TRBV19 | CASPPGTGINQPQHF
TRBJ2-7 | TRBV4-3 | CASSLDRLSSYEQYF
TRBJ2-1 | TRBV11-2 | CASSSRGAIPDEQFF
TRBJ2-7 | TRBV6-2/TRBV6-3 | CASSLLVSLSSYEQYF
TRBJ2-1 | TRBV20-1 | CSARPRGTYNEQFF
TRBJ2-1 | TRBV27 | CASSLRRSGSVYNEQFF
TRBJ2-3 | TRBV6-2/TRBV6-3 | CASSYRGLPTDTQYF
TRBJ2-1 | TRBV2 | CASSEPQRITKDTFTYNEQFF
TRBJ1-2 | TRBV7-9 | CASSSDRDSSNYGYTF
TRBJ2-1 | TRBV7-9 | CATIEGGGNEQFF
TRBJ1-2 | TRBV18 | CASSQRHRAVDTF
TRBJ1-4 | TRBV28 | CASSFGGDEKLFF
TRBJ1-2 | TRBV9 | CASSVSPGTGGAGYTF
TRBJ1-4 | TRBV7-9 | CASNSGQGTGEKLFF
TRBJ2-7 | TRBV18 | CASSPKGDGYEQYF
TRBJ2-3 | TRBV2 | CASSGGGRARIDTQYF
TRBJ2-2 | TRBV9 | CASSPGGRPTGELFF
TRBJ1-5 | TRBV18 | CASSPPPGANQPQHF
TRBJ1-1 | TRBV2 | CASRAPRGALEAFF
TRBJ1-3 | TRBV20-1 | CSATHHKSGNTIYF
TRBJ2-2 | TRBV2 | CASSTGGPGELFF
TRBJ2-5 | TRBV19 | CASSPWRGQETQYF
TRBJ1-5 | TRBV7-9 | CASSTDWGQPQHF
TRBJ1-3 | TRBV7-2 | CASSPRDPSWNSGNTIYF
TRBJ1-2 | TRBV7-2 | CASSLALAARNYGYTF
TRBJ1-1 | TRBV2 | CASKEVGGSTEAFF
TRBJ1-6 | TRBV20-1 | CSAKRSYNSPLHF
TRBJ2-1 | TRBV10-3 | CAISESVLAGGGNEQFF
TRBJ2-7 | TRBV2 | CASRKQGLYEQYF
TRBJ2-2 | TRBV19 | CASSTRPVNTGELFF
TRBJ2-1 | TRBV7-2 | CASSRLGGRGLDEQFF
TRBJ1-5 | TRBV7-2 | CASSHIGPQHF
TRBJ2-1 | TRBV12-3/TRBV12-4 | CASSPTRRSYNEQFF
TRBJ2-3 | TRBV27 | CASSLTGLAGGASTDTQYF
TRBJ1-1 | TRBV19 | CASKTTDRGMNTEAFF
TRBJ1-1 | TRBV30 | CAWSIGVFTEAFF
TRBJ2-1 | TRBV9 | CASSVTAYNEQFF
TRBJ2-2 | TRBV2 | CASSEIAGVLTGELFF